These 14 T cell receptor beta chains originate from one sample sequenced in a study of blood T cell repertoires in COVID-19. TCRdb's copy holds only in-frame clones and misses some; the assay was immunoSEQ multiplex PCR. The repertoire has 250,000 to 300,000 clones, approximately 91% of them found once; the top ten carry 2.2%. The sample comprised peripheral blood. The receptor set was obtained from a woman aged 25 to 39 with COVID-19, enrolled during active disease.

This clone has a single count. The CDR3 DNA reads TGTGCCAGCTCACCACGAGTAGCGGGAGGGTTAAATGAGCAGTTCTTC. It yields the protein CASSPRVAGGLNEQFF. The V gene is TRBV18, the J gene TRBJ2-1, with 11 bases that match TRBD2. CDR1 is KGHSH and CDR2 is LQKENI in the germline V gene. V shed 1 base and J 7 bases; nucleotides not matched to a gene: 6. The CDR3 is 16 residues long.

The chain employs TRBV30 and TRBJ1-6, with unresolved D. The V gene's germline CDR1 is GTSNPN and CDR2 SVGIG (reference sequence). Trimming removed 1 base at V and 7 bases at J, with 8 bases between. The CDR3 spans 13 residues. The DNA for the CDR3 is TGTGCCTGGAGTGAACAGCCGAATTCACCCCTCCACTTT. Encoded protein: CAWSEQPNSPLHF.

CDR3 protein: CASSTGTGVEDTQYF. The CDR3 region has the DNA TGTGCCAGCAGTACCGGGACAGGGGTGGAAGATACGCAGTATTTT. The V call is TRBV6-5, the J call TRBJ2-3, with 10 bases that match TRBD1. V shed 5 bases, J shed 5 bases, and the junction held 7 bases outside the gene matches. Per the germline V gene, CDR1 is MNHEY and CDR2 is SVGAGI. The CDR3 contains 15 residues.

Only one count was recorded for this clone. The gene calls are TRBV28 and TRBJ1-6; no clear D gene. Trimming stripped 2 bases from V and 0 bases from J, with 8 bases between. Per germline, CDR1 MDHEN and CDR2 SYDVKM. The length of the CDR3 is 16 residues. CDR3 DNA: TGTGCCAGCAGTTTAGCAGTCAACTCCTATAATTCACCCCTCCACTTT. It is translated as CASSLAVNSYNSPLHF.

The genes are TRBV3-1 (or the pseudogene TRBV3-2) and TRBJ2-1; TRBD1 aligns across 7 bases. From germline, CDR1 is LGHDT and CDR2 YNNKEL (reference sequence). The junction had 4 bases not matched to a gene; V was cut back by 0 bases and J by 2 bases. This CDR3 spans 16 amino acids. In DNA form, the CDR3 reads TGTGCCAGCAGCCAAGAGATGACAGGGACCTACAATGAGCAGTTCTTC. Encoded protein: CASSQEMTGTYNEQFF.

The rearrangement links TRBV6-5 to TRBJ1-2; tentative D call: TRBD1 (5 bases). The V end was cut by 5 bases, the J end by 4 bases, with 14 bases between. CDR1 MNHEY and CDR2 SVGAGI come from the germline V gene. This CDR3 contains 14 residues. The DNA for the CDR3 is TGTGCCAGCAGTCCGGGGGTAGGAGGCTATGGCTACACCTTC. As protein: CASSPGVGGYGYTF.

The CDR3 DNA sequence: TGTGCCAGCAGTCCTACTAGTTGGGAGCAGTTCTTC. This codes for CASSPTSWEQFF. The genes are TRBV7-9 and TRBJ2-1; tentative D call: TRBD2 (5 bases). This CDR3 is built from 12 residues. Trimming left V 6 bases short and J 10 bases short, with 13 bases between. Germline V gene lookup returns CDR1 SEHNR and CDR2 FQNEAQ (reference sequence).

The CDR3 loop is CASMKTGFNEKLFF. The CDR3 DNA follows: TGTGCCAGCATGAAGACAGGCTTTAATGAAAAACTGTTTTTT. V is TRBV2 and J is TRBJ1-4, with D possibly being TRBD1 (6 bases). The germline gives CDR1 SNHLY, CDR2 FYNNEI. The CDR3 consists of 14 residues. Trimming took off 7 bases at V and 4 bases at J, with 13 bases between the two ends.

The J gene is TRBJ1-1, the V gene TRBV18; possible D gene TRBD1, 5 bases. V was cut by 4 bases and J by 1 base, with 16 bases left in between. CDR1 is KGHSH and CDR2 is LQKENI in the germline V gene. The CDR3 length is 16 residues. CDR3 sequence: CASSRMSQAGNTEAFF. As DNA, the CDR3 is TGTGCCAGCTCACGGATGTCACAGGCTGGGAACACTGAAGCTTTCTTT.

This clone was seen a single time. The V call is TRBV3-1 (or the pseudogene TRBV3-2), the J call TRBJ1-1; no firm D call. CDR3 size: 14 residues. Trimming cost V 2 bases and J 11 bases, with 18 bases left between them. Germline CDR1 reads LGHDT; CDR2 reads YNNKEL (reference sequence). The CDR3 sequence is CASSQLSQVGRAFF. DNA of the CDR3: TGTGCCAGCAGCCAATTGAGTCAGGTAGGGAGGGCTTTCTTT.

The CDR3 loop reads CASRLQGSPGEQYF. In DNA, the CDR3 is TGTGCCAGCAGGTTACAGGGGTCCCCTGGCGAGCAGTACTTC. The genes are TRBV27 and TRBJ2-7, with 7 positions matching TRBD1. The CDR3 spans 14 residues. Germline lookup yields CDR1 MNHEY and CDR2 SMNVEV (reference sequence). V lost 6 bases to trimming and J lost 6 bases; unmatched junction nucleotides: 11.

This rearrangement joins TRBV6-5 to TRBJ2-7, with a tentative D call TRBD2 (5 bases). Germline CDR1 reads MNHEY; CDR2 reads SVGAGI. V was pared by 6 bases and J by 6 bases, with 21 bases between. The CDR3 runs 15 residues. CDR3 protein: CASRHGETSVPEQYF. In nucleotides, the CDR3 is TGTGCCAGCAGACACGGGGAAACTAGTGTCCCCGAGCAGTACTTC.

The V call is TRBV10-2, the J call TRBJ1-1, with 9 bases identical to TRBD1. Per the germline V gene, CDR1 is WSHSY and CDR2 is SAAADI. CDR3 length equals 13 residues. With V trimmed by 4 bases and J by 6 bases, 3 bases remained unmatched. In DNA form, the CDR3 reads TGCGCCAGCAGTGGGGACAGGGAAGCTGAAGCTTTCTTT. It codes for CASSGDREAEAFF.

The chain is built from TRBV3-1 (or the pseudogene TRBV3-2) and TRBJ2-1; TRBD2 matches 10 bases. With 3 bases clipped from V and 12 bases from J, the junction kept 17 bases outside the gene matches. The CDR3 is made up of 17 amino acids. Germline V gene sequence: CDR1 LGHDT, CDR2 YNNKEL (reference sequence). CDR3 loop: CASSHRASGSTSRVQFF. The CDR3 DNA reads TGTGCCAGCAGCCACAGGGCTAGCGGGAGTACGTCTAGGGTGCAGTTCTTC.